Sequencing of this TCR beta chain was carried out in a study of T cell responses to AZD1222 COVID-19 vaccine. Findings and limits, study-wide: There were mostly white British donors and more females than males, and clonal diversity was possibly underestimated.

Method: immunoSEQ multiplex PCR; TCRdb's copy keeps in-frame clones and lacks some. The sample holds 150,000 to 200,000 clones, roughly nine tenths seen once. With regard to this clone: Its antigen is not identified.

The CDR3 covers 15 residues. The trim removed 2 bases at V and 1 base at J, leaving 4 bases unmatched. CDR1 is SGHAT and CDR2 is FQNNGV in the germline V gene. The receptor comes from an adult in good health. This sequence joins TRBV11-2 and TRBJ1-2, with TRBD1 matching 7 bases. Sequencing used peripheral blood, obtained on day 0 of AZD1222 vaccination. CDR3 protein: CASSLLQGNNYGYTF. CDR3 in DNA: TGTGCCAGCAGCTTACTACAGGGGAATAACTATGGCTACACCTTC.